This T cell receptor beta chain derives from a study of lymphopenia after photon versus proton radiotherapy. Profiling relied on immunoSEQ multiplex PCR, and the TCRdb table lists in-frame clones only, not all of them. The sample contains approximately 30,000 clones, about 94% of which appear only once. V was shortened by 2 bases and J by 2 bases, with 14 bases between the two germline ends. Per germline, CDR1 SEHNR and CDR2 FQNEAQ (reference sequence). This CDR3 is 16 amino acids long. The source of this sequence is a woman aged 45-60 years with cholangiocarcinoma. The sample in question was peripheral blood, obtained from a patient treated with photon-based radiotherapy. The chain has TRBV7-9 and TRBJ2-3; D is perhaps TRBD2 (7 bases). This CDR3 is CASSLFGGAITDTQYF. CDR3 nucleotide sequence: TGTGCCAGCAGCTTATTTGGGGGGGCTATCACAGATACGCAGTATTTT.